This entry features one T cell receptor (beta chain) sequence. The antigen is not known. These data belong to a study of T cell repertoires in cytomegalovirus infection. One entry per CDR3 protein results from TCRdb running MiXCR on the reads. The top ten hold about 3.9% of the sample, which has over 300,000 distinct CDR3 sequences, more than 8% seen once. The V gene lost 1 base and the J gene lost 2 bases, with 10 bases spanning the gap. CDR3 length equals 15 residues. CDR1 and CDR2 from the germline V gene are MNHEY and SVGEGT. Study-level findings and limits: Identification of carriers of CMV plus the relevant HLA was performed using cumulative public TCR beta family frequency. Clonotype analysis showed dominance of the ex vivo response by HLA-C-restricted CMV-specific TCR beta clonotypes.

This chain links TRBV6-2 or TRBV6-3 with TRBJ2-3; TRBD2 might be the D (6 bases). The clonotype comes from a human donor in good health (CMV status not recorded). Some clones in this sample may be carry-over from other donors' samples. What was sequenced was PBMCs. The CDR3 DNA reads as TGTGCCAGCAGTTACTTTGCGGGGACCACAGATACGCAGTATTTT. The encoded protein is CASSYFAGTTDTQYF.